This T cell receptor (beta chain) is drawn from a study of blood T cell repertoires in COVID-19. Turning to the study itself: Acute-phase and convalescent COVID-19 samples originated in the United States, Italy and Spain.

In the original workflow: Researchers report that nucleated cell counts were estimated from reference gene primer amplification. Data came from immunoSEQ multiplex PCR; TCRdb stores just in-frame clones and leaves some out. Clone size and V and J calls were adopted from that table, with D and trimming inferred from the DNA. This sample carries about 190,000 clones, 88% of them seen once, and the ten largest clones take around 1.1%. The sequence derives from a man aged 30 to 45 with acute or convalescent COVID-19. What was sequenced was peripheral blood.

DNA of the CDR3: TGCGCCAGCAGTGCGAGCACCGGCGAGCAGTACTTC. Protein: CASSASTGEQYF. The chain couples TRBV10-1 to TRBJ2-7, with D hard to call. The CDR3 totals 12 residues. CDR1 and CDR2 (germline): WNHNN, SYGVQD (reference sequence). Trimming took off 4 bases at V and 6 bases at J, with 10 bases between the two ends.